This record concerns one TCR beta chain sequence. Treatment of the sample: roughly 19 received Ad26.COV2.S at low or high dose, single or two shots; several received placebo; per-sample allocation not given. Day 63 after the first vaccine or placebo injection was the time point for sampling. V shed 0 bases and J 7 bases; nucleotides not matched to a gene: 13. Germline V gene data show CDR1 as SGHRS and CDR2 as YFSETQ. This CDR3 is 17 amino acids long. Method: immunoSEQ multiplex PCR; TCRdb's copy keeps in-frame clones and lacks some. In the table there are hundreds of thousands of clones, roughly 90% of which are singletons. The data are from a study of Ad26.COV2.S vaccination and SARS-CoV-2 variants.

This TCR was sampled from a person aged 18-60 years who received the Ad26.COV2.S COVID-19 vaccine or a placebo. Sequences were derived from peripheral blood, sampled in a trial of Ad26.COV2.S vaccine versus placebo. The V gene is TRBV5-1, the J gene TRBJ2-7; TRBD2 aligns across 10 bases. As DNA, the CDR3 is TGCGCCAGCAGCTTGGCCGCTAGCGGGAGTAGGCCTAAGGAGCAGTACTTC. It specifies CASSLAASGSRPKEQYF.